The 14 T cell receptor beta chains in this list originate from one sample, sequenced in a study of cytomegalovirus exposure and HLA in healthy donors. 13 Jbeta primers and 60 Vbeta primers were used for the PCR. The data were produced by immunoSEQ multiplex PCR, yet TCRdb's version contains in-frame clones alone and is incomplete. The sample holds 100,000 to 150,000 clones, about 70% seen once. Sequenced: PBMCs. These receptors came from a woman aged 60-75 years in good health and CMV-seropositive.

The genes are TRBV11-2 and TRBJ2-3, with a possible D match to TRBD2 (7 bases). This CDR3 is 15 amino acids long. V lost 5 bases to trimming and J lost 1 base, with 13 bases between them. Germline V lookup: CDR1 SGHAT, CDR2 FQNNGV. CDR3 in amino acids: CASSPLGGGTDTQYF. CDR3 nucleotides: TGTGCCAGCAGCCCTCTAGGGGGGGGCACAGATACGCAGTATTTT.

The gene calls are TRBV5-1 and TRBJ1-3; the D gene is possibly TRBD1 (6 bases). The CDR3 contains 15 residues. Germline V lookup: CDR1 SGHRS, CDR2 YFSETQ. Trimming took 0 bases from V and 8 from J, leaving 15 bases between them. The DNA of the CDR3 is TGCGCCAGCAGCTTGGGTGTGGGGGGGCCGGACACCATATATTTT. Translation gives CASSLGVGGPDTIYF.

This clone turned up a few times. The DNA of the CDR3 is TGTGCCAGCAGCGTAGTAGCGGGGGGGCAGGAGCAGTACTTC. Protein: CASSVVAGGQEQYF. V and J are TRBV13 and TRBJ2-7; 11 nucleotides line up with TRBD2. The CDR3 has 14 residues. CDR1 PRHDT and CDR2 FYEKMQ come from the germline V gene (reference sequence). V lost 5 bases and J lost 7; bases outside the gene matches: 7.

Details on this clone: At the DNA level, this CDR3 is encoded by other sequences in the same sample as well. The gene calls are TRBV27 and TRBJ2-7; 10 bases fit TRBD2. Germline trimming cut 6 bases from V and 3 bases from J; bases unmatched to any gene: 5. The CDR3 has 14 residues. Germline CDR1 and CDR2: MNHEY and SMNVEV (reference sequence). The CDR3 here is CASRRTSGLYEQYF. The CDR3, as DNA: TGTGCCAGCAGGCGGACTAGCGGCCTCTACGAGCAGTACTTC.

The rearrangement uses TRBV5-6 and TRBJ1-2; D remains unclear. Germline V lookup: CDR1 SGHDT, CDR2 YYEEEE. The CDR3 extends over 14 amino acids. V was clipped by 0 bases and J by 7 bases, with 13 bases between them. The CDR3: CASSLGYRSGGYTF. CDR3 nucleotide sequence: TGTGCCAGCAGCTTGGGGTATCGGTCGGGTGGCTACACCTTC.

The chain links TRBV30 to TRBJ1-2, with D unresolved. The CDR3 loop spans 13 amino acids. Looked up from germline, CDR1 is GTSNPN and CDR2 is SVGIG (reference sequence). V was shortened by 2 bases and J by 7 bases, with 14 bases between the two germline ends. This CDR3 is CAWSSLLSGGYTF. DNA for the CDR3: TGTGCCTGGAGTAGTCTGCTTTCGGGTGGCTACACCTTC.

As regards this clone: Germline is not matched at one junction end, which may reflect a read error. The V gene is TRBV7-9, the J gene TRBJ2-7; D perhaps matches TRBD1 (5 bases). Germline values: CDR1 SEHNR, CDR2 FQNEAQ (reference sequence). This CDR3 has 16 amino acids. In DNA, the CDR3 is TGTTCCAGCAGCACAGACAGTCAGAGGCTTTCGGGCGAGCAGTACTTC. Amino acids: CSSSTDSQRLSGEQYF. Complete variable domain (other parts from reference TRBV7-9 and TRBJ2-7): DTGVSQNPRHKITKRGQNVTFRCDPISEHNRLYWYRQTLGQGPEFLTYFQNEAQLEKSRLLSDRFSAERPKGSFSTLEIQRTEQGDSAMYLCSSSTDSQRLSGEQYFGPGTRLTVT.

This clone is a singleton in its sample. The chain employs TRBV4-3 and TRBJ2-2; possibly TRBD1 for D (5 bases). CDR1 is LGHNA, CDR2 YSLEER, per germline. CDR3 length: 13 residues. With 4 bases removed from V and 5 bases from J, the gap between germline ends came to 8 bases. CDR3 residues: CASSPRQTGELFF. The CDR3 region has the DNA TGCGCCAGCAGCCCAAGACAGACCGGGGAGCTGTTTTTT.

This chain links TRBV6-1 with TRBJ1-1; 11 bases are a match to TRBD1. The germline V gene has CDR1 MNHNS and CDR2 SASEGT. J was trimmed by 11 bases and V by 4 bases; bases with no gene match: 6. This CDR3 spans 13 amino acids. CDR3 region: CASSGDRGIIAFF. The CDR3 region has the DNA TGTGCCAGCAGTGGGGACAGGGGGATTATTGCTTTCTTT.

The chain combines TRBV10-1 with TRBJ2-2; 14 nucleotides align to TRBD2. The ends lost 7 bases at V and 8 bases at J; junction bases unmatched: 18. Germline CDR1 reads WNHNN; CDR2 reads SYGVQD (reference sequence). The CDR3 has 19 residues. CDR3 sequence reads: CASIMGLAGAARWAGELFF. CDR3 sequence (DNA): TGCGCCAGCATAATGGGACTAGCGGGGGCCGCTCGATGGGCGGGGGAGCTGTTTTTT.

This clone showed up just a few times. The genes are TRBV6-7 and TRBJ1-2, with D perhaps matching TRBD1 (5 bases). TRBV6-7 is noted as an ORF with a role that remains uncertain. This CDR3 is 14 amino acids long. V lost 4 bases and J lost 8, with 17 bases in between. The CDR3 protein is CASSSSRVSGGYTF. Here the CDR3 DNA reads TGTGCCAGCAGTTCCAGCAGGGTTTCTGGCGGCTACACCTTC.

The chain carries TRBV12-5 and TRBJ1-1; TRBD1 aligns across 8 bases. The trim removed 6 bases at V and 6 bases at J, leaving 6 bases unmatched. Germline CDR1 and CDR2: LGHNT and FRNRAP. The CDR3 has 13 residues. CDR3 coding DNA: TGTGCTAGTGGCATCGGACAGGGCTCTGAAGCTTTCTTT. Its protein product is CASGIGQGSEAFF.

The chain uses TRBV30 and TRBJ1-4; TRBD1 is a possible D gene (5 bases). V was trimmed by 1 base and J by 15 bases, leaving 15 bases between them. The V gene's germline CDR1 is GTSNPN and CDR2 SVGIG (reference sequence). CDR3 length equals 12 residues. CDR3 in amino acids: CAWSDTGGRVFF. Written as DNA, the CDR3 is TGTGCCTGGAGTGATACAGGCGGAAGGGTGTTTTTT.

CDR3 protein: CASSINFGTGASPLHF. CDR3 coding DNA: TGTGCCAGTAGTATCAACTTTGGGACAGGTGCCTCACCCCTCCACTTT. V gene TRBV19 combines with J gene TRBJ1-6, with TRBD1 identical over 8 bases. With 3 bases clipped from V and 10 bases from J, the junction kept 11 bases outside the gene matches. This CDR3 has 16 amino acids. From germline, CDR1 is LNHDA and CDR2 SQIVND (reference sequence).